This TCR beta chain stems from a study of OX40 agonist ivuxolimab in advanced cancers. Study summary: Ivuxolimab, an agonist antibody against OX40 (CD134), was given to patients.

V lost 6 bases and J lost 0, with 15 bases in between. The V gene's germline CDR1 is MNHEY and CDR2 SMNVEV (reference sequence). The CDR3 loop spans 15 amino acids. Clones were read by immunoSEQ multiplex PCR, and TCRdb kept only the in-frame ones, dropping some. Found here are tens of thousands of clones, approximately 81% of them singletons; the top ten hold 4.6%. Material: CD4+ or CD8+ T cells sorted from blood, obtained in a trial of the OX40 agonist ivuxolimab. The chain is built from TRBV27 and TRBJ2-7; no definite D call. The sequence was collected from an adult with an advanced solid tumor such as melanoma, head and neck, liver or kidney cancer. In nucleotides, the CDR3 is TGTGCCAGCAGCCGCCGCTTACAGAACTCCTACGAGCAGTACTTC. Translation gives CASSRRLQNSYEQYF.